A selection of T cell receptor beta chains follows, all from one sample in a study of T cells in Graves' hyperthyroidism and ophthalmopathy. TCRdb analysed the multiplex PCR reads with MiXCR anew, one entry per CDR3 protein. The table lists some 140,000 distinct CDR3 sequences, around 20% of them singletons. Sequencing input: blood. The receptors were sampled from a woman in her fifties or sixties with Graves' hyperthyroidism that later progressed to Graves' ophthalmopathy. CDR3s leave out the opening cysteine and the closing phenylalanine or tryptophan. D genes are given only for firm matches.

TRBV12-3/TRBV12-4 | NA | ASSLKVGAESSYNEQF
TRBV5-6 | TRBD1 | ASSYSTGGDGYT
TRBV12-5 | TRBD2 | ASGPPATGTTSYEQY
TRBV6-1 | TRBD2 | ASSDRGLAAAYEQY
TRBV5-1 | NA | ASSSTVYGYT
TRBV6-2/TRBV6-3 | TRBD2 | ASSYGEGLAQTEANTGELF
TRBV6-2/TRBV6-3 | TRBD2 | ASTQRKPGLAGADTQY
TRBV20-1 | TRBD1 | SARDRDRGLYNEQF
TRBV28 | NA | ASMSGHNSPLH
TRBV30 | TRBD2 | AWNFKGLAGPPGVNEQF
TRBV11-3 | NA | ASSLSGNTGELF
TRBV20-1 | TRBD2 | SASRGLAGGSQQF
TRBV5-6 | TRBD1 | ASGYRGSRKTEAF
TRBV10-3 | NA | ATSPGSTGELF
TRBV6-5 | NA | ASSYSQTGKETQY
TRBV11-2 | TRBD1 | ASRDRGSPLH
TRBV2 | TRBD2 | ASSQTSGNTGELF
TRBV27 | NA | ASKVGRGGQETQY